This entry lists 9 T cell receptor beta chains sequenced from one sample in a study of cytomegalovirus exposure and HLA in healthy donors. Use of 60 Vbeta and 13 Jbeta primers characterized the PCR. Assay: immunoSEQ multiplex PCR; the TCRdb copy retains only in-frame clones and omits some. The table has 150,000 to 160,000 clones, roughly 74% seen once. The sequencing sample was made of PBMCs. The receptors originated from a man aged 18 to 30 in good health and CMV-seronegative.

The chain is built from TRBV9 and TRBJ1-2, with D tentatively TRBD1 (5 bases). Germline CDR1 SGDLS, CDR2 YYNGEE. The CDR3 is 15 residues long. Trimming pared 7 bases from V and 4 bases from J, leaving 20 bases between. CDR3 sequence: CASSHSKGRFYGYTF. Here the CDR3 DNA reads TGTGCCAGCTCCCATTCAAAGGGGCGTTTCTATGGCTACACCTTC.

This chain joins TRBV7-9 and TRBJ1-2; unclear D gene. V lost 2 bases and J lost 3, with 10 bases in between. This CDR3 region has 14 residues. Germline CDR1 and CDR2: SEHNR and FQNEAQ (reference sequence). CDR3 bases: TGTGCCAGCAGCTTAAGCTCCCTGTACTATGGCTACACCTTC. This gives the protein CASSLSSLYYGYTF.

This clone appeared a few times. This chain links TRBV6-1 with TRBJ2-7, with 12 bases lining up with TRBD2. Germline V gene data show CDR1 as MNHNS and CDR2 as SASEGT. V was clipped by 4 bases and J by 0 bases; unmatched bases: 4. The CDR3 loop spans 16 amino acids. CDR3: CASSVLAGGLSYEQYV. The CDR3 DNA reads TGTGCCAGCAGTGTACTAGCGGGGGGCCTCTCCTACGAGCAGTACGTC.

This clone is classed as medium-sized. V and J are TRBV5-1 and TRBJ2-1; 10 positions match TRBD2. In germline, CDR1 is SGHRS, CDR2 YFSETQ. The CDR3 length is 16 residues. Trimming cost V 4 bases and J 4 bases; bases outside gene matches: 8. The DNA for the CDR3 is TGCGCCAGCAGCGGATTAGCGGGGGGAGGGTACAATGAGCAGTTCTTC. Its translation: CASSGLAGGGYNEQFF.

CDR3 in amino acids: CASSQNRGWEQYV. In DNA, the CDR3 is TGTGCCAGCAGTCAAAACAGGGGATGGGAGCAGTACGTC. The V call is TRBV28, the J call TRBJ2-7, with TRBD1 matching 7 bases. Germline V lookup: CDR1 MDHEN, CDR2 SYDVKM. This CDR3 has 13 residues. V lost 5 bases and J lost 7; bases outside the gene matches: 8.

The chain employs TRBV5-1 and TRBJ2-6; D gene uncertain. The CDR3 totals 15 residues. V shed 4 bases and J shed 3 bases, with 11 bases lying between them. Germline CDR1 reads SGHRS; CDR2 reads YFSETQ. The CDR3 spells CASSVTENGANVLTF. CDR3 in DNA: TGCGCCAGCAGCGTCACAGAGAATGGGGCCAACGTCCTGACTTTC.

The V and J genes are TRBV6-5 and TRBJ1-6, with TRBD1 as a possible D gene (5 bases). The CDR3 consists of 13 residues. The germline V and J ends were trimmed by 7 bases and 10 bases, with 14 bases remaining between them. CDR1 is MNHEY and CDR2 is SVGAGI in the germline V gene. This CDR3 reads CASTSGQQSPLHF. The CDR3 nucleotides read TGTGCCAGCACCTCAGGGCAGCAGTCACCCCTCCACTTT.

This clone was seen a handful of times. The genes are TRBV28 and TRBJ2-5; a possible D gene is TRBD1 (6 bases). Germline V gives CDR1 MDHEN, CDR2 SYDVKM. This CDR3 comprises 14 residues. The V gene lost 4 bases and the J gene lost 3 bases, with 12 bases spanning the gap. CDR3 nucleotides: TGTGCCAGCAGTTCCCCCACAGGGAAAGAGACCCAGTACTTC. This codes for CASSSPTGKETQYF.

This clone has only a few counts. This chain links TRBV10-3 with TRBJ2-7; the D gene is possibly TRBD1 (5 bases). Trimming pared 6 bases from V and 6 bases from J, leaving 12 bases between. Germline CDR1 is ENHRY and CDR2 is SYGVKD. The CDR3 sequence is 12 residues long. The CDR3 nucleotides read TGTGCCATCAGCACCAGGGAAACCGAGCAGTACTTC. Translated: CAISTRETEQYF.